The clone carrying this TCR beta chain was found once. Sample-barcoded 5' priming and a J-beta primer mix drove a second PCR of 7 to 11 cycles. Each CDR3 protein is one row after TCRdb ran MiXCR on the 5' RACE reads. The sample holds 1.2 million to 1.5 million distinct CDR3 sequences, roughly 64% seen once. This specimen comes from a study of blood T cells in healthy people across ages. Germline V gene lookup returns CDR1 MDHEN and CDR2 SYDVKM. The CDR3 extends over 15 amino acids. Trimming removed 3 bases at V and 11 bases at J, with 22 bases between. Sequences were obtained from blood. The sequence derives from a man between 18 and 29 years old in good health. The rearrangement joins TRBV28 to TRBJ2-5, with D possibly matching TRBD2 (6 bases). In DNA, the CDR3 is TGTGCCAGCAGTTTCGAGAGCGGGTTCTACAATGAGCAGTACTTC. It translates to CASSFESGFYNEQYF.